Following are 14 T cell receptor beta chains from one sample sequenced in a study of siplizumab effects on memory and regulatory T cells. The table came from immunoSEQ multiplex PCR; TCRdb's copy has only in-frame clones and leaves some out. The profile covers roughly 100,000 clones, with over 85% appearing a single time and 5.5% to 7.5% taken by the ten largest. The sample was CD8+ T cells sorted from blood. Source of these receptors: a human donor in good health.

The V call is TRBV25-1, the J call TRBJ1-4; D might be TRBD1 (6 bases). The CDR3 is 15 residues long. V was pared by 3 bases and J by 6 bases, with 14 bases between. Germline CDR1 MGHDK, CDR2 SYGVNS. Here the CDR3 reads CASSEFRGRDEKLFF. The CDR3 DNA reads TGTGCCAGCAGTGAGTTCAGGGGAAGGGATGAAAAACTGTTTTTT.

The rearrangement links TRBV4-1 to TRBJ2-5; TRBD2 agrees at 9 bases. Gene TRBJ2-7 matches the end of the DNA better, so the J call may be wrong. CDR1 is MGHRA, CDR2 YSYEKL, per germline. The CDR3 spans 15 residues. This CDR3 reads CASSQNSGSAYEQYF. DNA for the CDR3: TGCGCCAGCAGCCAAAATAGCGGGAGTGCCTACGAGCAGTACTTC.

This chain connects TRBV2 to TRBJ2-3; maybe TRBD1 (5 bases). The CDR3 totals 15 residues. The V gene's germline CDR1 is SNHLY and CDR2 FYNNEI. V was trimmed by 4 bases and J by 5 bases, leaving 16 bases between them. CDR3 amino acids: CASSVAGNSEDTQYF. The CDR3, as DNA: TGTGCCAGCAGTGTGGCAGGGAATTCTGAAGATACGCAGTATTTT.

In its sample, this clone was seen a few times. The V call is TRBV10-2, the J call TRBJ1-1; D possibly corresponds to TRBD1 (6 bases). The CDR3 runs to 12 residues. Trimming cost V 3 bases and J 11 bases, with 13 bases left between them. CDR1 is WSHSY, CDR2 SAAADI, per germline. The CDR3 spells CASSDPDTGAFF. DNA for the CDR3: TGCGCCAGCAGTGATCCCGACACAGGGGCTTTCTTT.

V and J are TRBV27 and TRBJ2-7, with 9 bases identical to TRBD2. The germline V gene encodes CDR1 MNHEY and CDR2 SMNVEV (reference sequence). The junction had 4 bases not matched to a gene; V was cut back by 3 bases and J by 4 bases. The length of the CDR3 is 14 residues. The CDR3 here is CASSFSGGLYEQYF. The CDR3 DNA reads TGTGCCAGCAGTTTCAGCGGGGGGTTATACGAGCAGTACTTC.

V is TRBV10-3 and J is TRBJ1-2, with 11 bases identical to TRBD1. V lost 0 bases to trimming and J lost 4 bases; unmatched junction nucleotides: 4. Germline CDR1 and CDR2: ENHRY and SYGVKD. This CDR3 has 16 amino acids. Here the CDR3 reads CAISESDRGRPYGYTF. The CDR3 DNA reads as TGTGCCATCAGTGAGTCGGACAGGGGGCGCCCCTATGGCTACACCTTC.

The V gene is TRBV14, the J gene TRBJ1-6; weak D call: TRBD1 (5 bases). The CDR3 runs 16 residues. The germline gives CDR1 SGHDN, CDR2 FVKESK. V dropped 0 bases and J dropped 11 bases, with 17 bases sitting between them. The CDR3 DNA sequence: TGTGCCAGCAGCCAAGAAGGGACCCACCTACCACCACCCCTCCACTTT. It specifies CASSQEGTHLPPPLHF.

The V gene is TRBV5-4, the J gene TRBJ2-4, with 11 bases aligning to TRBD2. The CDR3 contains 18 residues. The V gene's germline CDR1 is SGHNT and CDR2 YYREEE (reference sequence). The V and J ends lost 2 bases and 0 bases, in that order; junction bases with no gene match: 7. The CDR3: CASSFTSGSLVAKNIQYF. The DNA for the CDR3 is TGTGCCAGCAGCTTTACTAGCGGGAGTTTGGTAGCCAAAAACATTCAGTACTTC.

This clone showed up just once. V is TRBV25-1 and J is TRBJ2-5, with 9 bases aligning to TRBD1. Germline CDR1 MGHDK, CDR2 SYGVNS. Losses at the gene ends were 7 bases for V and 4 bases for J; bases not matched to a gene: 7. The CDR3 consists of 14 residues. In DNA form, the CDR3 reads TGTGCCAGCACCGAGGACAGGGGCGGAGAGACCCAGTACTTC. As protein: CASTEDRGGETQYF.

This clone was seen more than once but under ten times. CDR3 region: CSVVVSSYGYTF. DNA of the CDR3: TGCAGCGTTGTGGTCAGCAGCTATGGCTACACCTTC. The chain has TRBV29-1 and TRBJ1-2; no definite D call. V was cut by 4 bases and J by 4 bases, with 10 bases left in between. CDR3 length equals 12 residues. Per the germline V gene, CDR1 is SQVTM and CDR2 is ANQGSEA.

The chain combines TRBV29-1 with TRBJ1-1; no reliable D call. V lost 7 bases and J 7 bases, leaving 16 bases between the germline ends. The CDR3 covers 12 residues. CDR1 is SQVTM and CDR2 is ANQGSEA in the germline V gene. This CDR3 reads CSGWPHSGEAFF. DNA for the CDR3: TGCAGCGGGTGGCCCCACAGTGGTGAAGCTTTCTTT.

The chain is built from TRBV6-5 and TRBJ2-1, with a weak D call TRBD2 (7 bases). This CDR3 comprises 15 residues. V was cut by 5 bases and J by 7 bases, with 18 bases left in between. Germline CDR1 is MNHEY and CDR2 is SVGAGI. The chain's CDR3 is CASSAEWGGLNEQFF. CDR3 bases: TGTGCCAGCAGTGCGGAGTGGGGGGGCCTGAATGAGCAGTTCTTC.

This sequence joins TRBV4-2 and TRBJ1-1, with 9 bases aligning to TRBD1. This CDR3 comprises 17 residues. CDR1 is LGHNA, CDR2 YNFKEQ, per germline. The trim removed 0 bases at V and 0 bases at J, leaving 5 bases unmatched. CDR3 nucleotides: TGTGCCAGCAGCCAAGATAGGGACAGGGCCCTGAACACTGAAGCTTTCTTT. This gives the protein CASSQDRDRALNTEAFF.

V usage is TRBV5-1 and J usage is TRBJ2-7, with no clear D. The V and J ends lost 4 bases and 0 bases respectively, with 20 bases between them. CDR1 is SGHRS and CDR2 is YFSETQ in the germline V gene. The CDR3 is 17 residues long. Written as DNA, the CDR3 is TGCGCCAGCAGCCCTGGCGACGGCAGTTCAAGCTCCTACGAGCAGTACTTC. Protein sequence: CASSPGDGSSSSYEQYF.